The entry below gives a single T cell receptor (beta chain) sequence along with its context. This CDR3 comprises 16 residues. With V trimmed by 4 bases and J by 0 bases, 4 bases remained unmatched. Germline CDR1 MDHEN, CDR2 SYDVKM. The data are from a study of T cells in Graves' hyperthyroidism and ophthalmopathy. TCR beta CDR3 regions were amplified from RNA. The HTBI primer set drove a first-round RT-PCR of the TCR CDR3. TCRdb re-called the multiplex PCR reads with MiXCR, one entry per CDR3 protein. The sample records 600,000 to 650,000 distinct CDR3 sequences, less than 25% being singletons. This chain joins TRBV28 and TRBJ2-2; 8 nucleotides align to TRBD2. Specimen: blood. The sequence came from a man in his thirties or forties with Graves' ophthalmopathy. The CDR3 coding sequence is TGTGCCAGCAGTTCAACTAGCGGTTCGAACACCGGGGAGCTGTTTTTT. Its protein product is CASSSTSGSNTGELFF.